This T cell receptor (beta chain) appears in the sequencing data of a study of molecular identifiers for immune sequencing clone quantification. Germline loops: CDR1 MNHEY, CDR2 SVGAGI. The V end was cut by 3 bases, the J end by 7 bases, with 12 bases between. This CDR3 has 13 residues. For this clonotype: Given a much more abundant clone one base away, this may be a read error.

The authors sorted naive CD8 T cells as CD8+CD4-CCR7+CD45RA+. TCRdb re-derived calls from the PCR reads in MiXCR, one entry per CDR3 protein. This table has 85,000 to 95,000 distinct CDR3 sequences, 15% to 20% appearing once. This rearrangement joins TRBV6-5 to TRBJ1-1; TRBD1 might be the D (6 bases). Material: naive CD8+ T cells from blood, with Jurkat cell RNA spiked in. Indicated subset: FACS-sorted CD8+CD4-CCR7+CD45RA+ naive T cells. This receptor was identified in a human donor in good health. Some libraries in this study had Jurkat cell RNA spiked in. Here the CDR3 reads CASSYYRDVEAFF. The CDR3 DNA reads as TGTGCCAGCAGTTATTACAGGGACGTTGAAGCTTTCTTT.